This T cell receptor beta chain emerged from a study of Graves' ophthalmopathy and Graves' hyperthyroidism. Study at large: Upon initial diagnosis and before any treatment, peripheral blood was collected.

This clonotype was found many times. In this cohort, patients with other autoimmune diseases, uncontrolled infections, pregnancy or lactation were excluded. PBMCs were obtained from about 9.5 ml of fresh peripheral blood. Transcripts of RNA were the source for amplifying TCR beta CDR3 regions. The library came from an HTBI-primed first-round RT-PCR and a second-round multiplex PCR. Using its own MiXCR run on the multiplex PCR reads, TCRdb lists one record per CDR3 protein. The table records about 480,000 distinct CDR3 sequences, 13% to 15% of them present only once. The germline V gene encodes CDR1 SEHNR and CDR2 FQNEAQ (reference sequence). This CDR3 spans 13 amino acids. V was shortened by 6 bases and J by 6 bases, with 14 bases between the two germline ends.

The TCR was taken from a woman in her 30s with Graves' ophthalmopathy. The V call is TRBV7-9, the J call TRBJ2-5; no clear D. Sequenced material: blood. The CDR3 DNA is TGTGCCAGCAGTTCCGATCGGTGGCAGACCCAGTACTTC. Protein: CASSSDRWQTQYF.